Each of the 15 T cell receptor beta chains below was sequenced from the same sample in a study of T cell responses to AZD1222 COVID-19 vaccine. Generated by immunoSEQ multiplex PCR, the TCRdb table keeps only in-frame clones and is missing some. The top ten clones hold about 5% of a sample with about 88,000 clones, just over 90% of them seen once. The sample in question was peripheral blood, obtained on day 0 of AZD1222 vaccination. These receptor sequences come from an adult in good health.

The CDR3 DNA reads TGCGCCAGCAGCTTGGCACAGGCGGGCACCGGGGAGCTGTTTTTT. As protein: CASSLAQAGTGELFF. The chain has TRBV5-1 and TRBJ2-2; D possibly uses TRBD1 or TRBD2 (5 bases each). CDR1 SGHRS and CDR2 YFSETQ come from the germline V gene. V lost 0 bases to trimming and J lost 4 bases, with 10 bases between them. CDR3 size: 15 residues.

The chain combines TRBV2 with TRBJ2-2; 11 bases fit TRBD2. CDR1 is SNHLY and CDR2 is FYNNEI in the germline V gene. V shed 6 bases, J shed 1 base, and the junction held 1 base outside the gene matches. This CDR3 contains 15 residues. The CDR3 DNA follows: TGTGCCAGCAGGGGACTAGCGGTGAACACCGGGGAGCTGTTTTTT. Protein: CASRGLAVNTGELFF.

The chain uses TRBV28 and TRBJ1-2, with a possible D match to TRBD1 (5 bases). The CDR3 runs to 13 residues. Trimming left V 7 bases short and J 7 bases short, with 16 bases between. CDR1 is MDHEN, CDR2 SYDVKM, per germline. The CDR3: CASIGGNGGGYTF. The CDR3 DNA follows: TGTGCCAGCATCGGGGGGAATGGGGGTGGCTACACCTTC.

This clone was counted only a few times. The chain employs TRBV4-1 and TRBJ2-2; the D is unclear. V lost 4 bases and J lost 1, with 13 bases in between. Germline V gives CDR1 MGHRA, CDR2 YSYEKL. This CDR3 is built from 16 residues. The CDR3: CASSPLAPGNTGELFF. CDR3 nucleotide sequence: TGCGCCAGCAGCCCGTTGGCCCCAGGGAACACCGGGGAGCTGTTTTTT.

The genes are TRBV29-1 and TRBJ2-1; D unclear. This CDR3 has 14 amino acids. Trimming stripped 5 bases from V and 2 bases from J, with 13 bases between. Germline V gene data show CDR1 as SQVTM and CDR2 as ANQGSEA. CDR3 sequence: CSVFVRITYNEQFF. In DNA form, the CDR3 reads TGCAGCGTTTTTGTCAGAATCACCTACAATGAGCAGTTCTTC.

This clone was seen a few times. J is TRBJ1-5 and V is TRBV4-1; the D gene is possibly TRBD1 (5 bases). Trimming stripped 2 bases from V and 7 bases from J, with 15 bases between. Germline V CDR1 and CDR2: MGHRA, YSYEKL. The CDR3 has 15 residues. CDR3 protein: CASSQFHGGEQPQHF. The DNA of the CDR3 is TGCGCCAGCAGCCAATTCCATGGGGGGGAGCAGCCCCAGCATTTT.

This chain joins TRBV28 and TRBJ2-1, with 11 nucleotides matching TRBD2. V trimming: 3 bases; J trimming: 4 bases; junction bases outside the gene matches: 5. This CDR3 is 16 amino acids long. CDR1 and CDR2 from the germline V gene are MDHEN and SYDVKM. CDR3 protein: CASSFAGTSGYNEQFF. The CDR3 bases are TGTGCCAGCAGTTTTGCGGGGACTAGCGGTTACAATGAGCAGTTCTTC.

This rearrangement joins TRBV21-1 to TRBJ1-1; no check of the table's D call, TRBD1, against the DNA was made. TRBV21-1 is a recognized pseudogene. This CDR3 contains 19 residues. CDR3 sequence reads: CASSKGPWQGLRWNTEAFF. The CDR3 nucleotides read TGTGCCAGCAGCAAAGGTCCGTGGCAGGGTTTAAGATGGAACACTGAAGCTTTCTTT.

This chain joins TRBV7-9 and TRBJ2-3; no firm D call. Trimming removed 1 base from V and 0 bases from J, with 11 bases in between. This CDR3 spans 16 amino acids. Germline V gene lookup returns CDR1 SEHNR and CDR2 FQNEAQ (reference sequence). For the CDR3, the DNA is TGTGCCAGCAGCTTAGGGGTTCAGGCCAGCACAGATACGCAGTATTTT. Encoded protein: CASSLGVQASTDTQYF.

CDR3 loop: CASSSYSGIAVYEQYF. For the CDR3, the DNA is TGTGCCAGCAGCTCTTACTCCGGGATAGCGGTCTACGAGCAGTACTTC. The rearrangement uses TRBV7-2 and TRBJ2-7, with D possibly matching TRBD2 (6 bases). Germline CDR1 reads SGHTA; CDR2 reads FQGNSA. The CDR3 runs 16 residues. Trimming took off 4 bases at V and 3 bases at J, with 19 bases between the two ends.

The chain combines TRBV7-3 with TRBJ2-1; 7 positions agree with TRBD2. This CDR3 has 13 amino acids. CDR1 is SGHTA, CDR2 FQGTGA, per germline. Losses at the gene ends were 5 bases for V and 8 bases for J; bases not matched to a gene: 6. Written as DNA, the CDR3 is TGTGCCAGCAGCGCCGGGAGGACCGATGAGCAGTTCTTC. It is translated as CASSAGRTDEQFF.

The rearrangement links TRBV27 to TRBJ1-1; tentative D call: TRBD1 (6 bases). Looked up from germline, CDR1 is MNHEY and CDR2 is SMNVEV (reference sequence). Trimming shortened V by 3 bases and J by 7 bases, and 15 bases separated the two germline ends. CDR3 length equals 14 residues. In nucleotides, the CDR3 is TGTGCCAGCAGTTTCGCAGACCGGACAGTTGAAGCTTTCTTT. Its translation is CASSFADRTVEAFF.

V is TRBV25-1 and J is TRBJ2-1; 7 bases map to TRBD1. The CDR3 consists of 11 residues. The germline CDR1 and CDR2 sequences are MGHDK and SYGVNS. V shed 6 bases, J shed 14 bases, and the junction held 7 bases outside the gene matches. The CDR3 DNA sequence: TGTGCCAGCAGCCAGACAGGGTTAAAGTTCTTC. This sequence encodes CASSQTGLKFF.

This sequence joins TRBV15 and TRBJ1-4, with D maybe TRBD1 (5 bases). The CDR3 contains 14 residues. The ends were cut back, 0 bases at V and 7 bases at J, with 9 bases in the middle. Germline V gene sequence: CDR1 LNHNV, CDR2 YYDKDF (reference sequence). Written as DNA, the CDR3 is TGTGCCACCAGCAGAGACGCAGGGAGTGAAAAACTGTTTTTT. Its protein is CATSRDAGSEKLFF.

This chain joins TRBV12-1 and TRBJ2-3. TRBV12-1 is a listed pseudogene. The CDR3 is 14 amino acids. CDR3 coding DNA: TGTGCCAGCAGCTTTGCTTCCGTGCCAGATACGCAGTATTTT. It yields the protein CASSFASVPDTQYF.